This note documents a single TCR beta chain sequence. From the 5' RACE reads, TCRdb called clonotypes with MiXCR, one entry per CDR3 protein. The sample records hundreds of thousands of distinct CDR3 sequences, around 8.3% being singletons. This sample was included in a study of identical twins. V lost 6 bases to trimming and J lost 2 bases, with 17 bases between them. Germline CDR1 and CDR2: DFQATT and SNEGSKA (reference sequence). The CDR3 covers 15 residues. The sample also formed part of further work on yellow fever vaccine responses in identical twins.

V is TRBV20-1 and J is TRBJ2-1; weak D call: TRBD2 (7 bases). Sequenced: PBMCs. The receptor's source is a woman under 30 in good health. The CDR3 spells CSASRGGLAYNEQFF. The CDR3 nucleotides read TGCAGTGCGTCAAGGGGGGGCCTAGCCTACAATGAGCAGTTCTTC.